A selection of T cell receptor beta chains follows, all from one sample in a study of T cells in Graves' hyperthyroidism and ophthalmopathy. TCRdb processed the multiplex PCR reads anew with MiXCR; each CDR3 protein has one entry. The repertoire holds 450,000 to 700,000 distinct CDR3 sequences, roughly 46% seen once, with 15% to 20% in the top ten. What was sequenced was peripheral blood or thyroid tissue (not recorded which). The receptors originated from an adult woman with Graves' disease, either hyperthyroidism or ophthalmopathy (not recorded which). Both conserved end residues are trimmed from each CDR3. Each record gives: V gene, CDR3 protein.

V: TRBV10-3
CDR3: AISRQGMMETQY

V: TRBV24-1
CDR3: ATSDFRGAIPETQY

V: TRBV3-1
CDR3: ASSQVGISEQY

V: TRBV15
CDR3: ATSTTRRTEAF

V: TRBV7-2
CDR3: ASSRHRGTYEQY

V: TRBV6-2/TRBV6-3
CDR3: ASSSRIHEQY

V: TRBV12-3/TRBV12-4
CDR3: ASSTLLGRGNTIY

V: TRBV10-3
CDR3: AISTTSGGVETQY

V: TRBV25-1
CDR3: ASSEAGPPSHGNTIY

V: TRBV4-2
CDR3: ASSQDAGRNTEAF

V: TRBV20-1
CDR3: SAGPTSGVQETQY

V: TRBV5-5
CDR3: AISGLAGVHEQY

V: TRBV29-1
CDR3: SVGGGREQY

V: TRBV29-1
CDR3: SVTVTREENTGELF

V: TRBV20-1
CDR3: SARVMEGRDRETQY

V: TRBV29-1
CDR3: SVGPYRAAYGYT

V: TRBV2
CDR3: ASSLNQQETQY

V: TRBV7-3
CDR3: ASSRDGGPISNTGELF

V: TRBV7-2
CDR3: ASSLGPQGSQPQH

V: TRBV5-4
CDR3: ASSLARSWEGYGYT

V: TRBV4-1
CDR3: ASSQPTTGNTEAF

V: TRBV19
CDR3: AVVENTEAF

V: TRBV7-8
CDR3: ASSPIISFGYGYT

V: TRBV28
CDR3: ASSRLRGTGQPQH

V: TRBV5-1
CDR3: ASRLEGTTAFTGELF

V: TRBV11-2
CDR3: ASSFGTGPEPQH

V: TRBV2
CDR3: ASSLPGQPQH

V: TRBV6-1
CDR3: ASREYAGTGNTEAF